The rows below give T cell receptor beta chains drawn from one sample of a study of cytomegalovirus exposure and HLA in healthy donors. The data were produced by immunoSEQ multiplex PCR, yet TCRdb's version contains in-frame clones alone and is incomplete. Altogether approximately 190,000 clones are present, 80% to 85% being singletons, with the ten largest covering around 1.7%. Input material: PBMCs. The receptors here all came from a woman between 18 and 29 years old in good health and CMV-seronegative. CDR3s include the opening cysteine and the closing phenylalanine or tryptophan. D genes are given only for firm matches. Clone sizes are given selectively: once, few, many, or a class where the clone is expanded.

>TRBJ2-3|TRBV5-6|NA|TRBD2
CASSLATSGSGDTQYF
TGTGCCAGCAGCTTGGCGACTAGCGGAAGCGGGGATACGCAGTATTTT
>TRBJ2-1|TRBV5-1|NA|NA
CASKESTSGEQFF
TGCGCCAGCAAGGAAAGTACTTCAGGTGAGCAGTTCTTC
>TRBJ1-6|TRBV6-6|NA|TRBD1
CASSYYRGTDSSPLHF
TGTGCCAGCAGTTACTATAGGGGGACAGACAGTTCACCCCTCCACTTT
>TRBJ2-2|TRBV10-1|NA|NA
CASSESEGSGELFF
TGCGCCAGCAGTGAGTCGGAGGGGTCCGGGGAGCTGTTTTTT
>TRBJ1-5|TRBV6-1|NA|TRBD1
CASSEAEGASGQPQHF
TGTGCCAGCAGTGAAGCGGAGGGGGCAAGTGGTCAGCCCCAGCATTTT
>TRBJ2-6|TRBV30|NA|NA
CAQFSGANVLTF
TGTGCGCAGTTCTCTGGGGCCAACGTCCTGACTTTC
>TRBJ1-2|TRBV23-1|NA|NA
CASSQSAAVPEENYGYTF
TGCGCCAGCAGTCAATCGGCGGCAGTCCCCGAGGAAAACTATGGCTACACCTTC
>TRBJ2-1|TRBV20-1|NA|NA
CSASGYNEQFF
TGCAGTGCTAGCGGTTACAATGAGCAGTTCTTC
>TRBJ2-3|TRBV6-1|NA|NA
CASSAPGFSTDTQYF
TGTGCCAGCAGTGCCCCGGGTTTTAGCACAGATACGCAGTATTTT
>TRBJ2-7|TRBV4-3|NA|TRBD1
CASSQYGQGSGNSYEQYF
TGCGCCAGCAGCCAATATGGACAGGGGAGTGGGAACTCCTACGAGCAGTACTTC
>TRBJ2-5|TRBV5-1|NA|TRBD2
CASSLWTSGAQETQYF
TGCGCCAGCAGCTTGTGGACTAGCGGGGCCCAAGAGACCCAGTACTTC
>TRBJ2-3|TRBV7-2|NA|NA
CASSSGAQPGLYTQYF
TGTGCCAGCAGCTCAGGGGCCCAGCCGGGTCTATATACGCAGTATTTT
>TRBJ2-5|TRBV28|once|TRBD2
CASSPWTSGVQETQYF
TGTGCCAGCAGTCCCTGGACTAGCGGGGTACAAGAGACCCAGTACTTC
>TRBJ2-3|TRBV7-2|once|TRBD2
CASSSPGLGRTDTQYF
TGTGCCAGCAGCTCCCCGGGACTAGGACGCACAGATACGCAGTATTTT
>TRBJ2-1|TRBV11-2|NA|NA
CASSPLRGANEQFF
TGTGCCAGCAGCCCGCTACGGGGGGCTAATGAGCAGTTCTTC
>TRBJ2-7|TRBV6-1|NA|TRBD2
CASSELASGIFSYEQYF
TGTGCCAGCAGTGAATTGGCTAGCGGCATTTTCTCCTACGAGCAGTACTTC
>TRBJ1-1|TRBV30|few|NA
CAWSQQGPLNTEAFF
TGTGCCTGGAGTCAACAGGGACCCCTGAACACTGAAGCTTTCTTT
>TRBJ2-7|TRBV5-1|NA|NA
CASFFDSPPYEQYF
TGCGCCAGCTTCTTCGACAGTCCCCCCTACGAGCAGTACTTC
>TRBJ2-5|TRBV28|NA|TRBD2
CASSTSDRQETQYF
TGTGCCAGCAGCACTAGCGACAGACAAGAGACCCAGTACTTC
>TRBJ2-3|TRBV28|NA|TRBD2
CASSSTSGPPDTQYF
TGTGCCAGCAGTTCTACTAGCGGGCCCCCAGATACGCAGTATTTT
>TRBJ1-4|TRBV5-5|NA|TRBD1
CASSLGQQGGLVANEKLFF
TGTGCCAGCAGCTTGGGTCAGCAGGGGGGACTTGTGGCTAATGAAAAACTGTTTTTT
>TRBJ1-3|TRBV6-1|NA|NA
CASSEAGGTSGNTIYF
TGTGCCAGCAGTGAAGCGGGAGGGACCTCTGGAAACACCATATATTTT
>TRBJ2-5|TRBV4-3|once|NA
CASSPAYPQETQYF
TGCGCCAGCAGCCCCGCCTACCCGCAAGAGACCCAGTACTTC
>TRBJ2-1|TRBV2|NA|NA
CASRDGGNEQFF
TGTGCCAGCAGGGACGGGGGCAATGAGCAGTTCTTC
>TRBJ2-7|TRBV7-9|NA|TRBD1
CASSSNDRAGEQYF
TGTGCCAGCAGCTCAAATGACAGGGCGGGCGAGCAGTACTTC
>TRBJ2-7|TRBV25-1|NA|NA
CASSVRGSSYEQYF
TGTGCCAGCAGTGTGCGGGGAAGCTCCTACGAGCAGTACTTC
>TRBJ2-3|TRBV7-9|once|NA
CASSFPGTSTDTQYF
TGTGCCAGCAGCTTCCCCGGGACTAGCACAGATACGCAGTATTTT
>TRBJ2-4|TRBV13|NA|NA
CASSLAEARVKNIQYF
TGTGCCAGCAGCTTAGCTGAGGCAAGAGTCAAAAACATTCAGTACTTC
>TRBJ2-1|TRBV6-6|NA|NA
CASSRQNNEQFF
TGTGCCAGCAGCCGACAGAACAATGAGCAGTTCTTC
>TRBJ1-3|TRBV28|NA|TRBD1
CASSRTLPGQGSGNTIYF
TGTGCCAGCAGCCGAACTCTACCGGGACAGGGCTCTGGAAACACCATATATTTT
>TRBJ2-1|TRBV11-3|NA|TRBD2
CASSLVAGAGNEQFF
TGTGCCAGCAGCTTAGTAGCGGGAGCGGGCAATGAGCAGTTCTTC
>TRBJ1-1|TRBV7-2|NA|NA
CASSFLNTEAFF
TGTGCCAGCAGCTTCCTAAACACTGAAGCTTTCTTT
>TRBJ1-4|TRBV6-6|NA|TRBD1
CASSPSDREVFF
TGTGCCAGCAGTCCGAGCGACAGGGAGGTGTTTTTT
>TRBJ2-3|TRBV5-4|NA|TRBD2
CASSLPQRESTDTQYF
TGTGCCAGCAGCCTCCCCCAGCGGGAGAGCACAGATACGCAGTATTTT
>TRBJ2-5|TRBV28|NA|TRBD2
CASSFGGDLPSGGTQYF
TGTGCCAGCAGTTTCGGAGGAGACTTGCCTTCGGGGGGGACCCAGTACTTC
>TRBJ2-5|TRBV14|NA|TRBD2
CASSQGLAGIQETQYF
TGTGCCAGCAGCCAAGGCCTAGCGGGGATCCAAGAGACCCAGTACTTC
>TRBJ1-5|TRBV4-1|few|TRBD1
CASSQPLRDSGRNQPQHF
TGCGCCAGCAGCCAACCCCTAAGGGACAGCGGCCGAAATCAGCCCCAGCATTTT
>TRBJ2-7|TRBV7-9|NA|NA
CASSPEGYGRGEQYF
TGTGCCAGCAGCCCGGAGGGGTACGGGAGAGGGGAGCAGTACTTC
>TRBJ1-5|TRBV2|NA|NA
CASSGGFLGRQPQHF
TGTGCCAGCAGCGGGGGGTTTTTGGGCAGGCAGCCCCAGCATTTT
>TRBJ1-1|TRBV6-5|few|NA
CASTQRGGLGTEAFF
TGTGCCAGCACCCAACGGGGGGGGCTGGGCACTGAAGCTTTCTTT
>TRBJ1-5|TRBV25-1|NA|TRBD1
CASSEPRQGSNQPQHF
TGTGCCAGCAGTGAACCAAGACAGGGTAGCAATCAGCCCCAGCATTTT
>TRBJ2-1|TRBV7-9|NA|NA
CASSLVANEQFF
TGTGCCAGCAGCTTAGTGGCAAATGAGCAGTTCTTC
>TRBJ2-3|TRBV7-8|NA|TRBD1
CASTLDRGTDTQYF
TGTGCCAGCACCTTGGACAGGGGGACAGATACGCAGTATTTT
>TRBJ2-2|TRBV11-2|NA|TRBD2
CASSLGLAVGELFF
TGTGCCAGCAGCCTTGGACTAGCGGTAGGGGAGCTGTTTTTT
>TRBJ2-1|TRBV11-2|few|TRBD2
CASSLELREGEEQFF
TGTGCCAGCAGCTTAGAACTGCGGGAGGGGGAGGAGCAGTTCTTC
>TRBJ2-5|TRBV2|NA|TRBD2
CASSEVGLDQETQYF
TGTGCCAGCAGTGAAGTAGGACTAGATCAAGAGACCCAGTACTTC
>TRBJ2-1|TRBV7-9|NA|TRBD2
CASSTNRLAIGSGQFF
TGTGCCAGCAGCACCAACCGACTAGCTATAGGGTCTGGGCAGTTCTTC
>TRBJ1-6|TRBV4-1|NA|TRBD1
CASSQDRWYRGGSPLHF
TGCGCCAGCAGCCAAGATCGGTGGTACAGGGGGGGCTCACCCCTCCACTTT
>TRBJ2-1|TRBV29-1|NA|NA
CSVEDGGPHSYNEQFF
TGCAGCGTTGAAGATGGCGGTCCTCACTCCTACAATGAGCAGTTCTTC
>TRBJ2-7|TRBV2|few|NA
CASSEWRVPYEQYF
TGTGCCAGCAGTGAATGGCGGGTTCCCTACGAGCAGTACTTC
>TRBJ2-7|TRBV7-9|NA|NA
CASSSTEVYEQYF
TGTGCCAGCAGCTCTACGGAGGTCTACGAGCAGTACTTC
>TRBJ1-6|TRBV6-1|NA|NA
CASSEAASSIHF
TGTGCCAGCAGTGAAGCAGCATCTAGTATCCACTTT
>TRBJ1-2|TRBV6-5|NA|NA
CASSPYYAYGYTF
TGTGCCAGCAGTCCGTACTACGCCTATGGCTACACCTTC
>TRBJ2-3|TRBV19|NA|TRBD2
CASSARTSGTNTQYF
TGTGCCAGTAGTGCAAGGACTAGCGGTACAAATACGCAGTATTTT
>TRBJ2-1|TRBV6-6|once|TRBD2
CASSYVAGERNEQFF
TGTGCCAGCAGTTACGTAGCGGGAGAACGCAATGAGCAGTTCTTC